This T cell receptor (beta chain) came from a study of OX40 agonist ivuxolimab in advanced cancers. For the study at large: Dose-escalation subjects each had hepatocellular carcinoma, melanoma, renal cell or head and neck cancer. General observations from the study: At 0.1 to 3.0 mg/kg, CD4+ and CD8+ blood T cells expanded clonally by week 6.

Systemic immunosuppression or autoimmune disease history was grounds to exclude patients. From germline, CDR1 is SGHTS and CDR2 YDEGEE. This CDR3 comprises 12 residues. V dropped 1 base and J dropped 3 bases, with 2 bases sitting between them. As concerns this clone: Its specificity is unknown.

The table came from immunoSEQ multiplex PCR; TCRdb's copy has only in-frame clones and leaves some out. The repertoire holds fewer than 35,000 clones, about four fifths seen once, with about 20% in the top ten. Here the sequenced sample was CD4+ or CD8+ T cells sorted from blood, taken in a trial of the OX40 agonist ivuxolimab. This chain joins TRBV5-8 and TRBJ1-5; unclear D gene. The receptor was isolated from an adult with an advanced solid tumor such as melanoma, head and neck, liver or kidney cancer. This CDR3 reads CASSLHNQPQHF. The CDR3 coding sequence is TGTGCCAGCAGCTTGCACAATCAGCCCCAGCATTTT.